This paragraph reports one T cell receptor (beta chain). This clone turned up a few times. Its antigen is currently not known. Base qualities are not recorded, but no much larger clone differs from it by a single base. TCRbeta CDR3 regions were amplified from genomic DNA using the immunoSEQ Assay, a bias-controlled multiplex PCR. From the authors' description of their analysis: Within the assay, amplification of reference gene primers was used to estimate how many nucleated cells each sample contained. Sequence reads were collapsed and filtered to measure the absolute abundance of every unique TCRbeta CDR3 rearrangement. Productive Simpson clonality was computed per sample as the square root of Simpson's diversity index over productive rearrangements. TCRdb re-hosts the immuneACCESS table, in-frame sequences only. Its copies lack some clones; in the studies checked, an unresolved V gene accounts for under half of them, and the cause for the rest is not known. V, J and clone size derive from that table, while D and trimming were established from the DNA sequence. The sample records about 100,000 clones, about 80% of which are singletons. The ten top clones hold 9% to 13% of the sample.

The germline ends are 16 bases apart after V is trimmed by 0 bases and J by 11 bases. CDR1 MNHEY and CDR2 SVGAGI are derived from the germline V gene. The CDR3 holds 14 amino acids from the cysteine to the phenylalanine. Only the CDR3 region is kept as DNA, spanning 42 bases read in frame from base 1. This entry comes from a study of blood T cell repertoires in COVID-19 (dated by TCRdb to the early 2020s). With regard to the full study: Collaborator samples came from the United States, Italy and Spain and covered acute and convalescent phases of COVID-19. The material from the prospective study consisted of cDNA or gDNA derived from T cells, B-cell-depleted T cells, or PBMCs. Deeply sampled blood TCRbeta repertoires from subjects exposed to, actively infected with, or recovered from COVID-19 were included in the dataset. The repertoires were released in a freely available public database meant as a resource for research on the immune response to SARS-CoV-2. Samples came from the ongoing ImmuneRACE study (first 160 participants) plus 1,254 subjects from 6 global collaborators. The sample metadata nearly always contained a de-identified subject ID, COVID-19 status, age in years and sex. Where HLA class I and class II types were available, the types were taken from metadata supplied by the sample provider, not from assay-based typing. What the research found in general, with its limitations: Clinical and demographic metadata were provided uncurated, with the amount varying by source and participant.

Collaborating institutions collected whole blood in K2EDTA tubes following their own protocols. Collaborator samples were shipped for TCRbeta analysis as frozen whole blood, isolated PBMCs, or DNA extracted from either sample type. The sequencing input was peripheral blood. In this chain, TRBV6-5 is recombined with TRBJ1-1; the D segment cannot be called with confidence. The TCR was taken from a woman between 70 and 85 years old with acute or convalescent COVID-19. The base sequence is TGTGCCAGCAGTTACTCTGTGCGGGGAGGTCGGGCTTTCTTT. Its amino acids are CASSYSVRGGRAFF.